This T cell receptor (beta chain) is from a study of T cell changes during pregnancy in multiple sclerosis. Sequencing was performed with immunoSEQ multiplex PCR; in TCRdb, only in-frame clones are kept and a portion is missing. The repertoire consists of around 99,000 clones, with around 93% occurring once and the leading ten covering 0.65% to 0.9%. Germline V gives CDR1 ENHRY, CDR2 SYGVKD. The CDR3 has 14 amino acids. With V trimmed by 5 bases and J by 6 bases, 2 bases remained unmatched. This chain uses TRBV10-3 with TRBJ1-4, with TRBD1 matching over 11 bases. This TCR was recovered from a female donor in good health, enrolled as a control in a pregnancy study. The sample here was peripheral blood, taken in the third trimester of pregnancy. The CDR3 DNA reads as TGTGCCATCAGTCCGGACAGGGGGCATGAAAAACTGTTTTTT. This gives the protein CAISPDRGHEKLFF.